Below are 3 T cell receptor beta chains sequenced from a single sample in a study of graft-versus-host responses after intestinal transplantation. Sequenced by immunoSEQ multiplex PCR; TCRdb stores in-frame clones only, minus some. This table has roughly 6,900 clones, around 23% appearing once. Sequencing was performed on alloreactive CD4+ T cells from a mixed lymphocyte reaction culture, taken before transplantation. Subset denoted: CFSE-low proliferating T cells sorted from approximately 6-day pre-transplant mixed lymphocyte reaction (GvH or HvG direction). These receptors were collected from a human patient who was an organ donor for intestinal transplantation.

The chain carries TRBV5-6 and TRBJ1-2; TRBD1 is a possible D gene (6 bases). CDR1 SGHDT and CDR2 YYEEEE come from the germline V gene. Trimming shortened V by 3 bases and J by 7 bases, and 10 bases separated the two germline ends. The CDR3 has 12 amino acids. The CDR3 nucleotides are TGTGCCAGCAGCTCCCACAGGGTTGGCTACACCTTC. This translates into CASSSHRVGYTF.

This clone was found a few times. Germline and junction disagree at one end, which may indicate a read error. The V call is TRBV5-3, the J call TRBJ2-7, with 7 positions matching TRBD1. TRBV5-3 is an open reading frame, and its role is uncertain. The CDR3 sequence is 16 residues long. CDR3 sequence reads: CAISACTGEISYEQYF. CDR3 DNA: TGTGCCATAAGCGCCTGTACAGGGGAAATATCCTACGAGCAGTACTTC.

By proportion, this clone is medium-sized. This rearrangement joins TRBV19 to TRBJ2-1; D is possibly TRBD1 or TRBD2 (5 bases each). CDR1 and CDR2 (germline): LNHDA, SQIVND (reference sequence). Trimming took off 3 bases at V and 6 bases at J, with 12 bases between the two ends. The CDR3 runs to 14 residues. The CDR3 spells CASSIEAGTNEQFF. The CDR3 DNA reads as TGTGCCAGTAGTATTGAGGCAGGGACCAATGAGCAGTTCTTC.